Here is one T cell receptor beta chain with its context. The data belong to a study of PD-1 blockade in classical Hodgkin lymphoma. The data were produced by immunoSEQ multiplex PCR, yet TCRdb's version contains in-frame clones alone and is incomplete. Of more than 10,000 clones listed, just under 85% are singletons. Indicated time point: cycle 4 day 1 (C4D1), after five to seven weeks of nivolumab. Every one of the patients relapsed after autologous stem cell transplantation (brentuximab vedotin exposure was variable). Using magnetic negative selection, the CD4+ T cells were separated out of thawed PBMCs. The specimen was CD4+ T cells from blood, collected before the fourth cycle of nivolumab. The sequence was collected from a human donor with classical Hodgkin lymphoma.

The CDR3 region has the DNA TGTGCCAGCAGTTTATCCCCGGGACTAGCGGGAGTTCGGGAGACCCAGTACTTC. Translating it yields CASSLSPGLAGVRETQYF. The rearrangement joins TRBV28 to TRBJ2-5, with 14 bases matching TRBD2. This CDR3 is built from 18 residues. The V gene end was trimmed by 1 base and the J gene end by 5 bases; junction bases not matched to a gene: 9. Per germline, CDR1 MDHEN and CDR2 SYDVKM. Using reference TRBV28 and TRBJ2-5 for the parts outside the CDR3, the full variable domain is DVKVTQSSRYLVKRTGEKVFLECVQDMDHENMFWYRQDPGLGLRLIYFSYDVKMKEKGDIPEGYSVSREKKERFSLILESASTNQTSMYLCASSLSPGLAGVRETQYFGPGTRLLVL.